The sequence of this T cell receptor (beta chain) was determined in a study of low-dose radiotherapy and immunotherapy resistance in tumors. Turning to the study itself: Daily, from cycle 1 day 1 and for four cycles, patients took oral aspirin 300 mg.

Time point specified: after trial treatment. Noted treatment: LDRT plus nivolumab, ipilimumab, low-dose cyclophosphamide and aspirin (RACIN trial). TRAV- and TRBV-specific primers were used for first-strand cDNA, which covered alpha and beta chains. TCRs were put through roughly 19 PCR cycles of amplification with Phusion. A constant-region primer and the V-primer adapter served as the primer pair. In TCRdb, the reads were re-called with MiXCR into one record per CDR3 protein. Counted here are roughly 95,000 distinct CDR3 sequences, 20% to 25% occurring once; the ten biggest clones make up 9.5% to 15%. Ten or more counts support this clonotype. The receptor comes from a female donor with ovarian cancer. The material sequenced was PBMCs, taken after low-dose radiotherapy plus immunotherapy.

CDR3 in amino acids: CSASRTGNSPLHF. CDR3 DNA sequence: TGCAGTGCTAGTAGGACAGGGAATTCACCCCTCCACTTT. The V call is TRBV20-1, the J call TRBJ1-6; 8 positions match TRBD1. This CDR3 spans 13 amino acids. Germline V gene sequence: CDR1 DFQATT, CDR2 SNEGSKA (reference sequence). V dropped 3 bases and J dropped 7; count of bases not matched to a gene: 2.